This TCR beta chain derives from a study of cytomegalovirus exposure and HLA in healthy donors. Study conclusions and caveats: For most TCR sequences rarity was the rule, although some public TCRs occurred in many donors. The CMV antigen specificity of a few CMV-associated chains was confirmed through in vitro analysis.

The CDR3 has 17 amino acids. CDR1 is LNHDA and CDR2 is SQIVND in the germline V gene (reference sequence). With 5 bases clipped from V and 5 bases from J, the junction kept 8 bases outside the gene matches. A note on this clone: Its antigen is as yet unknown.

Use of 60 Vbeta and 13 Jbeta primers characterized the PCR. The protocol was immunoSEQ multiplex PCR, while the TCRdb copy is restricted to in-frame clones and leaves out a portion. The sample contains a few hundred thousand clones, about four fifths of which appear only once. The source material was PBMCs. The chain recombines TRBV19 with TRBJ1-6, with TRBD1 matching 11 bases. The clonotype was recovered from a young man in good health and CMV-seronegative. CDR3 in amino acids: CASSGQGAVSDNSPLHF. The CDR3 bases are TGTGCCAGTAGTGGACAGGGGGCTGTGTCGGATAATTCACCCCTCCACTTT.